The rows below give T cell receptor beta chains drawn from one sample of a study of T-cell memory formation after mild COVID-19. TCRdb recomputed calls from the 5' RACE reads with MiXCR, one row per CDR3 protein. Among about 340,000 distinct CDR3 sequences listed, 10% to 15% were seen once. The sequenced sample consisted of PBMCs or a T cell subset sorted from them (not recorded which). These receptors came from a man aged 18 to 30 who had mild COVID-19 (a few samples of this study predate the infection). Cell type and time point are not known. CDR3s include the opening cysteine and the closing phenylalanine or tryptophan. The order of the fields is V gene, J gene, CDR3 protein.

TRBV7-9	TRBJ2-7	CASTLLLGQGSYEQYF
TRBV5-1	TRBJ2-5	CASSRGQGVGTQYF
TRBV5-6	TRBJ2-7	CASSLAGLRNEQYF
TRBV7-2	TRBJ2-1	CASSRAGSSYNEQFF
TRBV3-1	TRBJ2-3	CASSLFSGGTDTQYF
TRBV20-1	TRBJ2-5	CSARGGIFIWETQYF
TRBV6-5	TRBJ1-2	CASSQSGGAYGGYTF
TRBV6-5	TRBJ2-1	CASSYSGVMRQFF
TRBV2	TRBJ2-5	CASTRTTQYF
TRBV20-1	TRBJ2-1	CSARSPPRAGGRYNEQFF
TRBV28	TRBJ1-1	CASSFRSGGAFF
TRBV7-6	TRBJ1-4	CASSLASREKLFF
TRBV11-1	TRBJ1-1	CASSSYSGGLNTEAFF
TRBV5-1	TRBJ2-7	CASSLDGEQGREQYF
TRBV5-1	TRBJ1-5	CASSRTPAPNQPQHF
TRBV20-1	TRBJ2-3	CSANERAFQDTQYF
TRBV7-9	TRBJ1-1	CASTPGGGSTEAFF
TRBV20-1	TRBJ1-1	CSARTGTGHTEAFF
TRBV6-1	TRBJ1-5	CASFHGGYSNQPQHF
TRBV7-2	TRBJ2-3	CASSPSGADTQYF
TRBV5-1	TRBJ2-3	CASSTGQGTFTDTQYF
TRBV5-1	TRBJ2-5	CASSSTGGPGETQYF
TRBV5-4	TRBJ1-1	CASSFGGGIRMNTEAFF
TRBV6-6	TRBJ2-3	CASSYSGSTDTQYF
TRBV2	TRBJ1-5	CASGGDRNQPQHF
TRBV29-1	TRBJ1-1	CSVEGTGGTEAFF
TRBV20-1	TRBJ1-1	CSARVPGRTNTEAFF
TRBV9	TRBJ1-1	CASGKGWNTEAFF
TRBV7-6	TRBJ1-1	CASSLDRGLYTEAFF
TRBV4-1	TRBJ2-3	CASSQERTPSTDTQYF
TRBV10-3	TRBJ1-4	CAISEMRPGNEKLFF
TRBV12-3/TRBV12-4	TRBJ1-3	CASSLFPGSSNTIYF
TRBV20-1	TRBJ2-5	CSARDRLAGIETQYF
TRBV10-3	TRBJ2-5	CAISDTRLAGGSQETQYF
TRBV5-1	TRBJ2-7	CASSATGDEQYF
TRBV7-2	TRBJ1-4	CASSSRGGSNEKLFF
TRBV5-1	TRBJ2-2	CASSLVGIFTGELFF
TRBV7-3	TRBJ2-5	CASSLGTVETQYF
TRBV5-5	TRBJ1-5	CASSAWGIRNQPQHF
TRBV7-9	TRBJ1-4	CASSKQRVNEKLFF
TRBV30	TRBJ1-2	CACRAAGSYGYTF
TRBV7-9	TRBJ2-2	CASSLHRGRTGELFF
TRBV9	TRBJ2-1	CASSPGLAAYNEQFF
TRBV7-3	TRBJ2-3	CASSLYGTDTQYF
TRBV11-2	TRBJ1-1	CASSKMGEVEAFF
TRBV15	TRBJ2-7	CATSRDQGRVNEQYF
TRBV28	TRBJ1-5	CASSLGRLSNQPQHF
TRBV6-1	TRBJ1-1	CASSDGQNTEAFF
TRBV2	TRBJ2-7	CASRRATYEQYF
TRBV7-8	TRBJ1-3	CASSQRVVSGNTIYF
TRBV9	TRBJ2-2	CASSPWRAVTGELFF
TRBV4-1	TRBJ2-7	CASSQDPSAYEQYF
TRBV4-1	TRBJ1-1	CASSQDPGVPGQAFF
TRBV7-2	TRBJ2-7	CASSRLGLAGYEQYF
TRBV4-3	TRBJ1-2	CASSSLIGSSDYGYTF